Presented here are 4 T cell receptor beta chains from one specimen sequenced in a study of CD8 T cells in ankylosing spondylitis. Broader study findings: A TCR beta motif of roughly 8 highly homologous variants seemed to mark ankylosing spondylitis blood.

These receptors lack a known antigen. TCRdb reprocessed the 5' RACE reads via MiXCR and lists one record per CDR3 protein. The sample yields 670,000 or so distinct CDR3 sequences, roughly 19% seen once. The specimen was blood, either unsorted or a sorted T cell fraction (not recorded which). These receptors all come from a male donor with ankylosing spondylitis.

This clonotype was seen only a few times. The chain couples TRBV6-5 to TRBJ2-3; no clear D gene. Looked up from germline, CDR1 is MNHEY and CDR2 is SVGAGI. Trimming removed 2 bases from V and 4 bases from J, with 7 bases in between. The CDR3 contains 13 residues. CDR3 nucleotide sequence: TGTGCCAGCAGTTACGGTACGGCAGATACGCAGTATTTT. Translated, it gives CASSYGTADTQYF.

This clonotype was counted only a few times. V usage is TRBV20-1 and J usage is TRBJ2-7; the match to TRBD1 covers 7 bases. The CDR3 is 14 residues long. The J segment lost 2 bases and the V segment lost 0 bases, leaving 4 bases of the junction unmatched. From germline, CDR1 is DFQATT and CDR2 SNEGSKA (reference sequence). CDR3 region: CSARDHQGAYEQYF. CDR3 sequence (DNA): TGCAGTGCTAGAGATCACCAGGGGGCCTACGAGCAGTACTTC.

The V gene is TRBV3-1, the J gene TRBJ2-7; 13 bases match TRBD2. Trimming took 6 bases from V and 2 from J; bases not matched to a gene: 7. The CDR3 is made up of 16 amino acids. Germline V lookup: CDR1 LGHDT, CDR2 YNNKEL (reference sequence). The CDR3 DNA reads as TGTGCCAGCAGTCCCCTGACTAGCGGGAGGACCTACGAGCAGTACTTC. Translating gives CASSPLTSGRTYEQYF.

V is TRBV29-1 and J is TRBJ2-3; 7 nucleotides agree with TRBD2. The CDR3 covers 14 residues. With V trimmed by 6 bases and J by 1 base, 7 bases remained unmatched. Germline CDR1 is SQVTM and CDR2 is ANQGSEA. DNA of the CDR3: TGCAGCGTCCGGCGAACTAGCGGCACAGATACGCAGTATTTT. It specifies CSVRRTSGTDTQYF.